These T cell receptor beta chains were read from a single sample in a study of CD8 T cells in Susac syndrome. TCRdb re-called the immunoSEQ multiplex PCR reads with MiXCR, one entry per CDR3 protein. The repertoire consists of approximately 190,000 distinct CDR3 sequences, with 95% occurring once and the leading ten covering 0.15% to 0.2%. Sample: CD8+ T cells from PBMCs. Receptor source: a human donor with Susac syndrome. CDR3s include the opening cysteine and the closing phenylalanine or tryptophan. A D gene is named only where the DNA matches it firmly. Size is omitted from some rows. Given values are once, few, many or a class for expanded clones.

abundance: NA; v_gene: TRBV2; j_gene: TRBJ2-1; d_gene: NA; CDR3aa: CASSEGEEQFF; CDR3nt: TGTGCCAGCAGTGAGGGGGAAGAGCAGTTCTTC
abundance: NA; v_gene: TRBV7-8; j_gene: TRBJ1-1; d_gene: NA; CDR3aa: CASSLNARMNTEAFF; CDR3nt: TGTGCCAGCAGCTTAAACGCACGCATGAACACTGAAGCTTTCTTT
abundance: NA; v_gene: TRBV7-7; j_gene: TRBJ2-5; d_gene: TRBD2; CDR3aa: CASSPSGVSETQYF; CDR3nt: TGTGCTAGCAGCCCGAGCGGGGTTTCTGAGACCCAGTACTTC
abundance: NA; v_gene: TRBV20-1; j_gene: TRBJ1-1; d_gene: TRBD1; CDR3aa: CSASRSGQGLMNTEAFF; CDR3nt: TGCAGTGCTAGCAGATCGGGACAGGGACTTATGAACACTGAAGCTTTCTTT
abundance: NA; v_gene: TRBV5-4; j_gene: TRBJ2-3; d_gene: NA; CDR3aa: CASRFRDSTDTQYF; CDR3nt: TGTGCCAGCAGATTCCGGGACAGCACAGATACGCAGTATTTT
abundance: NA; v_gene: TRBV5-6; j_gene: TRBJ2-1; d_gene: TRBD2; CDR3aa: CASSLGLAKDEQFF; CDR3nt: TGTGCCAGCAGCTTGGGACTAGCTAAGGATGAGCAGTTCTTC
abundance: NA; v_gene: TRBV5-1; j_gene: TRBJ2-3; d_gene: NA; CDR3aa: CASSLGSALASTDTQYF; CDR3nt: TGCGCCAGCAGCTTGGGATCCGCACTAGCTAGCACAGATACGCAGTATTTT
abundance: NA; v_gene: TRBV4-1; j_gene: TRBJ1-2; d_gene: NA; CDR3aa: CASSQEGRPISYTF; CDR3nt: TGCGCCAGCAGCCAAGAAGGACGGCCGATAAGCTACACCTTC
abundance: NA; v_gene: TRBV7-8; j_gene: TRBJ2-6; d_gene: NA; CDR3aa: CASSLWPPTSGANVLTF; CDR3nt: TGTGCCAGCAGCTTATGGCCTCCCACCTCTGGGGCCAACGTCCTGACTTTC
abundance: NA; v_gene: TRBV9; j_gene: TRBJ1-1; d_gene: NA; CDR3aa: CASSLGTGMNTEAFF; CDR3nt: TGTGCCAGCAGCCTAGGGACTGGGATGAACACTGAAGCTTTCTTT
abundance: NA; v_gene: TRBV6-2/TRBV6-3; j_gene: TRBJ1-2; d_gene: NA; CDR3aa: CASDLGAGGYTF; CDR3nt: TGTGCCAGCGACCTGGGGGCTGGTGGCTACACCTTC
abundance: NA; v_gene: TRBV2; j_gene: TRBJ1-5; d_gene: NA; CDR3aa: CASSEGGMQPQHF; CDR3nt: TGTGCCAGCAGTGAGGGGGGGATGCAGCCCCAGCATTTT
abundance: few; v_gene: TRBV12-3/TRBV12-4; j_gene: TRBJ1-1; d_gene: NA; CDR3aa: CASSLGGAEAFF; CDR3nt: TGTGCCAGCAGTTTAGGCGGGGCTGAAGCTTTCTTT
abundance: NA; v_gene: TRBV6-5; j_gene: TRBJ1-6; d_gene: NA; CDR3aa: CASSFAGGNSPLHF; CDR3nt: TGTGCCAGCAGTTTCGCGGGGGGTAATTCACCCCTCCACTTT